One and the same sample provided the 27 T cell receptor beta chains below, sequenced in a study of blood T cell repertoires in COVID-19. Repertoires were generated with immunoSEQ multiplex PCR, while TCRdb's copy carries only in-frame clones and drops some. This sample has about 180,000 clones, with 80% to 90% found just once. The sequencing sample was made of peripheral blood. These receptors all come from a man between 18 and 29 years old who had recovered from COVID-19.

V and J are TRBV19 and TRBJ2-1; tentatively, D is TRBD2 (6 bases). V gave up 3 bases and J gave up 4 bases, with 13 bases separating them. The V gene's germline CDR1 is LNHDA and CDR2 SQIVND (reference sequence). The CDR3 contains 15 residues. In DNA, the CDR3 is TGTGCCAGTAGTATTAGCGGAAACGGGTACAATGAGCAGTTCTTC. It encodes CASSISGNGYNEQFF.

The chain couples TRBV19 to TRBJ1-1; D might be TRBD1 (5 bases). Germline V gene lookup returns CDR1 LNHDA and CDR2 SQIVND (reference sequence). CDR3 length: 13 amino acids. Trimming took 6 bases from V and 0 from J, leaving 8 bases between them. DNA for the CDR3: TGTGCCAGTAGGGACACCTTGAACACTGAAGCTTTCTTT. Protein product: CASRDTLNTEAFF.

This clone has at least ten counts. This chain uses TRBV11-2 with TRBJ2-2; perhaps TRBD1 as D (5 bases). The V end was cut by 5 bases, the J end by 5 bases, with 27 bases between. CDR1 SGHAT and CDR2 FQNNGV come from the germline V gene. The CDR3 runs 19 residues. CDR3 in DNA: TGTGCCAGCAGCCAGCAATTTCGAATGGACACAATCTTTACCGGGGAGCTGTTTTTT. Encoded protein: CASSQQFRMDTIFTGELFF. The full variable domain, in which reference TRBV11-2 and TRBJ2-2 provide the parts outside the CDR3, is EAGVAQSPRYKIIEKRQSVAFWCNPISGHATLYWYQQILGQGPKLLIQFQNNGVVDDSQLPKDRFSAERLKGVDSTLKIQPAKLEDSAVYLCASSQQFRMDTIFTGELFFGEGSRLTVL.

The V call is TRBV27, the J call TRBJ2-3, with TRBD2 identical over 9 bases. CDR1 and CDR2 from the germline V gene are MNHEY and SMNVEV (reference sequence). J gave up 4 bases and V 6 bases, and 8 bases lay outside the gene matches. CDR3 length: 15 residues. In DNA, the CDR3 is TGTGCCAGCAGCCTTAGCGGGAGAATGGCAGATACGCAGTATTTT. Encoded protein: CASSLSGRMADTQYF.

The chain has TRBV24-1 and TRBJ2-1, with 8 bases that match TRBD1. The J segment lost 7 bases and the V segment lost 4 bases, leaving 5 bases of the junction unmatched. CDR1 and CDR2 (germline): KGHDR, SFDVKD. This CDR3 contains 14 residues. CDR3 in amino acids: CATSDGQGMNEQFF. As DNA, the CDR3 is TGTGCCACCAGTGACGGACAGGGAATGAATGAGCAGTTCTTC.

V and J are TRBV19 and TRBJ2-3, with 13 bases aligning to TRBD2. Germline V lookup: CDR1 LNHDA, CDR2 SQIVND (reference sequence). This CDR3 has 14 amino acids. V dropped 5 bases and J dropped 11; count of bases not matched to a gene: 7. The CDR3 nucleotides read TGTGCCAGTAGTCCCGGGACTAGCGGGATCCGGCAGTATTTT. This gives the protein CASSPGTSGIRQYF.

The J gene is TRBJ2-7, the V gene TRBV5-8; 10 positions agree with TRBD2. The CDR3 runs to 14 residues. V was pared by 2 bases and J by 5 bases, with 4 bases of the junction left unmatched. Germline CDR1 SGHTS, CDR2 YDEGEE. CDR3 nucleotide sequence: TGTGCCAGCAGCTTCTTTAGCGGGAGGAACGAGCAGTACTTC. Its translation: CASSFFSGRNEQYF.

V and J are TRBV19 and TRBJ1-1, with 9 nucleotides matching TRBD1. The V segment lost 4 bases and the J segment 6 bases; nucleotides outside the gene matches: 15. Germline CDR1 reads LNHDA; CDR2 reads SQIVND (reference sequence). The CDR3 loop spans 17 amino acids. The DNA of the CDR3 is TGTGCCAGTAGTACCAGACAGGGGGAGGTTCGGGGCGCTGAAGCTTTCTTT. It specifies CASSTRQGEVRGAEAFF.

The chain couples TRBV7-2 to TRBJ1-5; 10 nucleotides match TRBD1. V trimming: 1 base; J trimming: 7 bases; junction bases outside the gene matches: 4. Germline V gene data show CDR1 as SGHTA and CDR2 as FQGNSA. CDR3 length: 15 amino acids. CDR3 loop: CASSLGGDRGQPQHF. As DNA, the CDR3 is TGTGCCAGCAGCTTAGGGGGGGACAGGGGACAGCCCCAGCATTTT.

V usage is TRBV28 and J usage is TRBJ1-4; maybe TRBD1 (5 bases). V was cut by 6 bases and J by 7 bases, with 18 bases left in between. CDR3 size: 15 residues. CDR1 MDHEN and CDR2 SYDVKM come from the germline V gene. CDR3: CASSPGGRQAEKLFF. The CDR3 DNA is TGTGCCAGCAGCCCGGGGGGTCGTCAAGCTGAAAAACTGTTTTTT. Full variable domain (outside the CDR3, taken from reference TRBV28 and TRBJ1-4): DVKVTQSSRYLVKRTGEKVFLECVQDMDHENMFWYRQDPGLGLRLIYFSYDVKMKEKGDIPEGYSVSREKKERFSLILESASTNQTSMYLCASSPGGRQAEKLFFGSGTQLSVL.

This chain connects TRBV7-8 to TRBJ2-1; TRBD2 aligns across 7 bases. The CDR3 runs 15 residues. J was trimmed by 6 bases and V by 6 bases; bases with no gene match: 11. Germline V gives CDR1 SGHVS, CDR2 FQNEAQ. The CDR3 DNA reads TGTGCCAGCAGGGCTGGGCTAGCGGACTCCAATGAGCAGTTCTTC. Translating gives CASRAGLADSNEQFF.

V usage is TRBV4-3 and J usage is TRBJ2-3, with D perhaps matching TRBD2 (5 bases). CDR1 and CDR2 (germline): LGHNA, YSLEER. V was trimmed by 0 bases and J by 0 bases, leaving 16 bases between them. The CDR3 is made up of 18 amino acids. The CDR3 bases are TGCGCCAGCAGCCAAGATGGGCTGAGCGGCTTTAGCACAGATACGCAGTATTTT. Encoded protein: CASSQDGLSGFSTDTQYF.

The rearrangement joins TRBV5-1 to TRBJ2-2; 11 bases are a match to TRBD2. The CDR3 is 18 residues long. Germline V gene sequence: CDR1 SGHRS, CDR2 YFSETQ. V shed 1 base, J shed 0 bases, and the junction held 5 bases outside the gene matches. The CDR3 here is CASSLIGLAGPNTGELFF. The DNA for the CDR3 is TGCGCCAGCAGCTTGATAGGACTAGCGGGCCCGAACACCGGGGAGCTGTTTTTT.

The V call is TRBV11-3, the J call TRBJ2-1; D remains ambiguous. This CDR3 spans 13 amino acids. The V end lost 0 bases, the J end lost 6 bases, and 6 bases lay between the germline ends. Germline V gene lookup returns CDR1 SGHNT and CDR2 YENEEA. The CDR3 bases are TGTGCCAGCAGCTTAGACAACTCCAATGAGCAGTTCTTC. This encodes CASSLDNSNEQFF. Looking up the rest from reference TRBV11-3 and TRBJ2-1 gives the full variable domain: EAGVVQSPRYKIIEKKQPVAFWCNPISGHNTLYWYLQNLGQGPELLIRYENEEAVDDSQLPKDRFSAERLKGVDSTLKIQPAELGDSAVYLCASSLDNSNEQFFGPGTRLTVL.

The V gene is TRBV29-1, the J gene TRBJ1-2; no clear D gene. The CDR3 length is 11 residues. Germline-derived CDR1 and CDR2 are SQVTM and ANQGSEA. V lost 3 bases and J lost 13, with 15 bases in between. CDR3 nucleotides: TGCAGCGTTGATTCTCTTTCCCACGGCACCTTC. The encoded protein is CSVDSLSHGTF.

This chain uses TRBV18 with TRBJ1-2; 8 bases map to TRBD1. Germline values: CDR1 KGHSH, CDR2 LQKENI. CDR3 size: 15 residues. V was clipped by 4 bases and J by 4 bases; unmatched bases: 8. The CDR3, as DNA: TGTGCCAGCTCACTGACGACAGGGGAGTCCTATGGCTACACCTTC. Its protein is CASSLTTGESYGYTF.

This chain joins TRBV28 and TRBJ1-3; 8 bases map to TRBD1. Germline V gene data show CDR1 as MDHEN and CDR2 as SYDVKM. The CDR3 loop spans 17 amino acids. V was clipped by 2 bases and J by 0 bases; unmatched bases: 6. For the CDR3, the DNA is TGTGCCAGCAGTTTACCGGGACAGGCTTTCTCTGGAAACACCATATATTTT. It is translated as CASSLPGQAFSGNTIYF.

J is TRBJ2-5 and V is TRBV10-1; TRBD2 matches at 9 bases. After removal of 3 bases from V and 2 bases from J, the junction contained 13 bases not matched to a gene. The CDR3 runs to 18 residues. CDR1 and CDR2 from the germline V gene are WNHNN and SYGVQD (reference sequence). The CDR3 DNA reads as TGCGCCAGCAGTGAATTCGTGCGGGAGGGGGCCCCTCAAGAGACCCAGTACTTC. Translating gives CASSEFVREGAPQETQYF.

The chain links TRBV11-2 to TRBJ2-1; 11 positions agree with TRBD2. Germline V gene sequence: CDR1 SGHAT, CDR2 FQNNGV. V gave up 4 bases and J gave up 5 bases; unmatched junction bases: 7. The CDR3 contains 16 residues. CDR3 loop: CASSSLAGGPHNEQFF. The CDR3 DNA sequence: TGTGCCAGCAGCTCGTTAGCGGGAGGGCCCCACAATGAGCAGTTCTTC.

This sequence joins TRBV30 and TRBJ1-2; TRBD1 is a possible D gene (5 bases). V lost 1 base, J lost 8 bases, and 14 bases lay in between. CDR1 is GTSNPN, CDR2 SVGIG, per germline (reference sequence). This CDR3 contains 13 residues. The CDR3 here is CAWSGKGAGGYTF. The DNA of the CDR3 is TGTGCCTGGAGTGGAAAAGGGGCAGGGGGCTACACCTTC.

The rearrangement joins TRBV28 to TRBJ2-7; maybe TRBD1 (6 bases). The V gene lost 6 bases and the J gene lost 0 bases, with 18 bases spanning the gap. The CDR3 extends over 16 amino acids. Germline CDR1 MDHEN, CDR2 SYDVKM. Here the CDR3 reads CASSFSQTGRSYEQYF. Written as DNA, the CDR3 is TGTGCCAGCAGCTTCTCCCAGACAGGCCGCTCCTACGAGCAGTACTTC.

The chain employs TRBV28 and TRBJ2-7; D remains unclear. Between the trimmed V and J ends, which lost 3 bases and 1 base, there was a span of 13 bases. CDR3 length: 15 residues. Germline lookup yields CDR1 MDHEN and CDR2 SYDVKM. CDR3 amino acids: CASSFRNYGSYEQYF. CDR3 bases: TGTGCCAGCAGTTTTAGGAACTACGGGTCCTACGAGCAGTACTTC.

The V and J genes are TRBV7-8 and TRBJ2-5, with D perhaps matching TRBD2 (6 bases). Germline V gives CDR1 SGHVS, CDR2 FQNEAQ. The CDR3 is made up of 13 amino acids. Trimming stripped 2 bases from V and 5 bases from J, with 9 bases between. The CDR3 DNA reads as TGTGCCAGCAGCTTACGGGAGCGCGAGACCCAGTACTTC. Its translation: CASSLRERETQYF.

This chain connects TRBV5-6 to TRBJ1-5; a weak D match, TRBD1 (5 bases). V was shortened by 3 bases and J by 7 bases, with 14 bases between the two germline ends. Germline V gene data show CDR1 as SGHDT and CDR2 as YYEEEE. The CDR3 is made up of 14 amino acids. DNA for the CDR3: TGTGCCAGCAGCTCCGGGCAGGGTTGGCAGCCCCAGCATTTT. Residues: CASSSGQGWQPQHF.

J is TRBJ2-7 and V is TRBV29-1; 9 nucleotides match TRBD1. The V and J ends lost 6 bases and 1 base, in that order; junction bases with no gene match: 4. Germline V gene data show CDR1 as SQVTM and CDR2 as ANQGSEA. The CDR3 extends over 13 amino acids. The CDR3, as DNA: TGCAGCGTGGGACAGGGAATATCCTACGAGCAGTACTTC. It is translated as CSVGQGISYEQYF.

The chain uses TRBV28 and TRBJ1-4; D is ambiguous. V gave up 6 bases and J gave up 0 bases, with 11 bases separating them. The CDR3 covers 15 residues. The germline gives CDR1 MDHEN, CDR2 SYDVKM. CDR3 loop: CASSLLTTTNEKLFF. DNA of the CDR3: TGTGCCAGCAGCCTTTTGACAACAACTAATGAAAAACTGTTTTTT.

This chain uses TRBV6-5 with TRBJ1-5, with D possibly TRBD1 on 6 matching bases. Per germline, CDR1 MNHEY and CDR2 SVGAGI. The germline V and J ends were trimmed by 9 bases and 7 bases, with 22 bases remaining between them. This CDR3 has 15 amino acids. The DNA of the CDR3 is TGTGCCAGTCTTCCAGGGGCAGGGGCTCAACAGCCCCAGCATTTT. Residues: CASLPGAGAQQPQHF.